These T cell receptor beta chains were read from a single sample in a study of OX40 agonist ivuxolimab in advanced cancers. Profiling relied on immunoSEQ multiplex PCR, and the TCRdb table lists in-frame clones only, not all of them. The table lists around 91,000 clones, 89% of them singletons. The source material was CD4+ or CD8+ T cells sorted from blood, sampled in a trial of the OX40 agonist ivuxolimab. These receptor sequences come from an adult with an advanced solid tumor such as melanoma, head and neck, liver or kidney cancer. Each CDR3 is given with its conserved first and last residue. A D gene is named only where the DNA matches it firmly. Size tells how often a clone was seen (once, few, many) or the class of an expanded clone, and some rows leave it out.

. . TRBJ1-1 TRBV10-1 CASSLQLNTEAFF TGCGCCAGCAGTTTACAGCTAAACACTGAAGCTTTCTTT
. once TRBJ2-5 TRBV5-6 CASSLVETQYF TGTGCCAGCAGCCTCGTGGAGACCCAGTACTTC
. once TRBJ1-1 TRBV5-4 CASSLVRDTEAFF TGTGCCAGCAGCTTGGTCAGGGACACTGAAGCTTTCTTT
. . TRBJ2-5 TRBV18 CASSPQETQYF TGTGCCAGCTCACCACAAGAGACCCAGTACTTC
. . TRBJ2-3 TRBV11-2 CASSLISFTDTQYF TGTGCCAGCAGCTTAATATCCTTCACAGATACGCAGTATTTT
. once TRBJ1-2 TRBV19 CATHDGFLGGYTF TGTGCCACTCATGACGGATTCTTGGGTGGCTACACCTTC
TRBD1 once TRBJ2-1 TRBV5-8 CASSLDRGPGGEQFF TGTGCCAGCAGCTTGGACAGGGGGCCGGGTGGTGAGCAGTTCTTC
. . TRBJ1-1 TRBV5-1 CASSHKADRNTEAFF TGCGCCAGCAGCCATAAGGCGGACCGGAACACTGAAGCTTTCTTT
. . TRBJ2-3 TRBV28 CASRASGIATQYF TGTGCCAGCAGAGCGTCCGGGATCGCGACGCAGTATTTT
. . TRBJ1-4 TRBV7-9 CASSSPRVSSEKLFF TGTGCCAGCAGCTCTCCCAGGGTCTCATCGGAAAAACTGTTTTTT
. . TRBJ1-5 TRBV21-1 CASSKAGRGDQPQHF TGTGCCAGCAGCAAAGCCGGCAGGGGCGATCAGCCCCAGCATTTT
TRBD1 . TRBJ1-2 TRBV5-1 CASSGDRAYGYTF TGCGCCAGCAGCGGCGACAGGGCCTATGGCTACACCTTC
. . TRBJ2-7 TRBV13 CASSLGSGGSPTYEQYF TGTGCCAGCAGCTTAGGGAGTGGAGGGTCCCCTACTTACGAGCAGTACTTC
. . TRBJ1-1 TRBV11-2 CASSLDRNTEAFF TGTGCCAGCAGCTTAGACAGGAACACTGAAGCTTTCTTT
. . TRBJ2-1 TRBV29-1 CSAPVDGTSYNEQFF TGCAGCGCCCCAGTCGACGGAACCTCCTACAATGAGCAGTTCTTC
. . TRBJ1-4 TRBV2 CASKSRPFVDEKLFF TGTGCCAGCAAATCACGACCTTTCGTGGATGAAAAACTGTTTTTT
TRBD1 . TRBJ1-2 TRBV6-5 CASSPDRDSGYTF TGTGCCAGCAGTCCCGACAGGGATAGTGGCTACACCTTC
. . TRBJ2-3 TRBV7-9 CASSLVRASGTDTQYF TGTGCCAGCAGCTTAGTCCGCGCTAGCGGCACAGATACGCAGTATTTT